This TCR beta chain was sequenced for a study of siplizumab effects on memory and regulatory T cells. Looking at the study overall: The pairing of mixed lymphocyte reactions set siplizumab at about 1 ug/mL against the absence of drug.

Clones were sequenced by immunoSEQ multiplex PCR, and TCRdb holds only the in-frame ones, with some missing. The sample carries approximately 9,700 clones, about 47% recorded once. Trimming pared 0 bases from V and 14 bases from J, leaving 23 bases between. The CDR3 has 17 amino acids. From germline, CDR1 is ENHRY and CDR2 SYGVKD. Notes on this clone: Its antigen is unknown.

Coculturing of the mixed lymphocyte reaction cells was performed at 37°C for six to seven days. The chain recombines TRBV10-3 with TRBJ1-6, with D tentatively TRBD1 (5 bases). The sequence was collected from a human donor in good health; the cells came from an allogeneic mixed lymphocyte reaction. The source material was CFSE-low (dividing) CD8+ T cells sorted from an allogeneic mixed lymphocyte reaction. The CDR3 DNA follows: TGTGCCATCAGTGAGTCCGGGGGAGGACCCTTTCAAAGGTCCCTCCACTTT. Protein sequence: CAISESGGGPFQRSLHF.